A few counts support the clone carrying this TCR beta chain. The antigen remains undetermined. This CDR3 region has 16 residues. Germline CDR1 SGHAT, CDR2 FQNNGV. V lost 5 bases and J lost 5, with 21 bases in between. This record comes from a study of T-cell reconstitution after alpha-beta-depleted transplantation in children. Overall study results and limits: Counts and diversity of T cells one year after transplant came mostly from newly produced T cells. Several hundred rapidly expanded clones from non-depleted graft cells reportedly supplied alpha-beta T cells about two months post-transplant. In some patients, recipient T cells and intrathymic progenitors surviving conditioning explained high day-60 diversity.

A TCRbeta library incorporating unique molecular identifiers was prepared. TCRdb reprocessed the PCR reads with MiXCR, giving one entry per CDR3 protein. The sample consists of 500,000 to 600,000 distinct CDR3 sequences, around 27% of them appearing once. The gene calls are TRBV11-2 and TRBJ1-1; D call uncertain. This clonotype originated in a boy younger than two with Wiskott-Aldrich syndrome, due to receive a stem cell transplant. This specimen was PBMCs, taken before TCRalphabeta/CD19-depleted stem cell transplant. CDR3: CASSENTAGWETEAFF. The CDR3 region has the DNA TGTGCCAGCAGCGAAAACACGGCGGGTTGGGAGACTGAAGCTTTCTTT.